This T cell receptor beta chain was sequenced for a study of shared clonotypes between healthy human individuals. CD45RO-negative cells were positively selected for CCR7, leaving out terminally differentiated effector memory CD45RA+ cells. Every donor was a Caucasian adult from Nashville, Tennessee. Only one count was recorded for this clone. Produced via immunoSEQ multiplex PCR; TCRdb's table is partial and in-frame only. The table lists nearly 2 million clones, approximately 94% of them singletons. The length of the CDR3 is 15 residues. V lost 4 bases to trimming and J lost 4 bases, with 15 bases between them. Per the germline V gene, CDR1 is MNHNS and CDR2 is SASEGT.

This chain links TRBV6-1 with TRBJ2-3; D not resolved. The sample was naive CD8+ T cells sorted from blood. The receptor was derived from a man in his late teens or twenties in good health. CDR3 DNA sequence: TGTGCCAGCAGTGTACTGACTCTCAGTGCAGATACGCAGTATTTT. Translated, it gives CASSVLTLSADTQYF.